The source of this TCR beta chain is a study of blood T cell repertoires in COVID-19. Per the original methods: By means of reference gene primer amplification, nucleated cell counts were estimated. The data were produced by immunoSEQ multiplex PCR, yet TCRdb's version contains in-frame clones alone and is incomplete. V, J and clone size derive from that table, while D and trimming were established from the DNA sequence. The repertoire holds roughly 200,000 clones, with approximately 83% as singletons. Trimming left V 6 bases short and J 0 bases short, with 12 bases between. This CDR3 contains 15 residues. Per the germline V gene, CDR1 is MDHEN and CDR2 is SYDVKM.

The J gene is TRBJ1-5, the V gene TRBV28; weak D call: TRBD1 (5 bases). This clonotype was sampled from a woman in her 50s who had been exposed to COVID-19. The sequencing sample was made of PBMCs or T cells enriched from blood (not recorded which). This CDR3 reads CASSLQVYSNQPQHF. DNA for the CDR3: TGTGCCAGCAGCTTACAGGTTTATAGCAATCAGCCCCAGCATTTT.